One sample yielded the 32 T cell receptor beta chains listed below, sequenced in a study of cytomegalovirus exposure and HLA in healthy donors. PCR amplification relied on 60 Vbeta primers (plus 13 Jbeta primers). This table comes from immunoSEQ multiplex PCR, and its TCRdb copy is limited to in-frame clones, with some not included. The table includes some 130,000 clones, around 73% detected once. Sequenced: PBMCs. These receptor sequences come from a man between 50 and 59 years old in good health and CMV-seronegative.

V is TRBV19 and J is TRBJ2-6; no firm D call. The CDR3 spans 16 residues. The ends were cut back, 5 bases at V and 1 base at J, with 12 bases in the middle. Germline V CDR1 and CDR2: LNHDA, SQIVND (reference sequence). The CDR3 DNA is TGTGCCAGTAGTCCACAGATTCTTTCTGGGGCCAACGTCCTGACTTTC. As protein: CASSPQILSGANVLTF.

This chain joins TRBV29-1 and TRBJ2-7; 8 bases agree with TRBD1. Losses at the gene ends were 3 bases for V and 7 bases for J; bases not matched to a gene: 5. The CDR3 consists of 12 residues. Germline V gene data show CDR1 as SQVTM and CDR2 as ANQGSEA. The CDR3 sequence is CSVDQGAQEQYF. CDR3 sequence (DNA): TGCAGCGTTGACCAGGGGGCGCAGGAGCAGTACTTC.

This sequence joins TRBV28 and TRBJ1-1; D unresolved. The germline CDR1 and CDR2 sequences are MDHEN and SYDVKM. The V end was cut by 4 bases, the J end by 0 bases, with 12 bases between. The CDR3 loop spans 15 amino acids. As DNA, the CDR3 is TGTGCCAGCAGTTCGGTCACCCGCTTGAACACTGAAGCTTTCTTT. It specifies CASSSVTRLNTEAFF.

The J gene is TRBJ2-5, the V gene TRBV2; D is perhaps TRBD2 (6 bases). V lost 10 bases and J lost 5, with 20 bases in between. This CDR3 contains 14 residues. The germline gives CDR1 SNHLY, CDR2 FYNNEI. Here the CDR3 reads CAIQSWGAGETQYF. The CDR3, as DNA: TGTGCCATCCAGTCCTGGGGCGCGGGGGAGACCCAGTACTTC.

The J gene is TRBJ2-1, the V gene TRBV9, with D possibly being TRBD2 (6 bases). Germline V gives CDR1 SGDLS, CDR2 YYNGEE. V gave up 0 bases and J gave up 9 bases, with 10 bases separating them. This CDR3 is built from 13 residues. The CDR3 spells CASSVGLALEQFF. Written as DNA, the CDR3 is TGTGCCAGCAGCGTAGGTCTAGCGCTTGAGCAGTTCTTC.

The chain employs TRBV13 and TRBJ1-1; D perhaps matches TRBD1 (5 bases). This CDR3 contains 15 residues. CDR1 and CDR2 from the germline V gene are PRHDT and FYEKMQ (reference sequence). Trimming shortened V by 5 bases and J by 1 base, and 14 bases separated the two germline ends. CDR3 sequence: CASSNLRGGNTEAFF. Here the CDR3 DNA reads TGTGCCAGCAGCAATCTCCGGGGGGGGAACACTGAAGCTTTCTTT.

The gene calls are TRBV7-3 and TRBJ2-3, with 12 bases fitting TRBD2. The V and J ends lost 5 bases and 3 bases, in that order; junction bases with no gene match: 3. CDR1 is SGHTA, CDR2 FQGTGA, per germline. CDR3 length: 15 residues. CDR3: CASSRTSGMTDTQYF. The CDR3 coding sequence is TGTGCCAGCAGCCGGACTAGCGGGATGACAGATACGCAGTATTTT.

In this sample, this clone turned up a few times. The rearrangement uses TRBV6-1 and TRBJ2-7, with a possible D match to TRBD2 (6 bases). Germline V gene sequence: CDR1 MNHNS, CDR2 SASEGT. Between the trimmed V and J ends, which lost 3 bases and 2 bases, there was a span of 14 bases. The CDR3 consists of 15 residues. The CDR3 coding sequence is TGTGCCAGCAGTGAGAGCGGGTCCCCACCCTACGAGCAGTACTTC. It codes for CASSESGSPPYEQYF.

The J gene is TRBJ2-3, the V gene TRBV5-6; D possibly corresponds to TRBD2 (6 bases). The CDR3 is made up of 15 amino acids. V shed 6 bases and J shed 0 bases, with 14 bases lying between them. Germline V gene lookup returns CDR1 SGHDT and CDR2 YYEEEE. CDR3 nucleotides: TGTGCCAGCAATTTGCCAGGGAGGAGCACAGATACGCAGTATTTT. Protein product: CASNLPGRSTDTQYF.

The chain recombines TRBV15 with TRBJ2-1; 13 bases are shared with TRBD2. This CDR3 contains 16 residues. The germline gives CDR1 LNHNV, CDR2 YYDKDF (reference sequence). The V gene end was trimmed by 2 bases and the J gene end by 9 bases; junction bases not matched to a gene: 7. In DNA form, the CDR3 reads TGTGCCACCAGCAGACCTACTAGCGGGAGGGCGGGTGAGCAGTTCTTC. The encoded protein is CATSRPTSGRAGEQFF. Full variable domain (rest looked up from reference TRBV15 and TRBJ2-1): DAMVIQNPRYQVTQFGKPVTLSCSQTLNHNVMYWYQQKSSQAPKLLFHYYDKDFNNEADTPDNFQSRRPNTSFCFLDIRSPGLGDTAMYLCATSRPTSGRAGEQFFGPGTRLTVL.

The chain combines TRBV28 with TRBJ2-1, with 10 bases matching TRBD2. Germline trimming cut 1 base from V and 3 bases from J; bases unmatched to any gene: 3. The CDR3 runs to 16 residues. Germline V gene sequence: CDR1 MDHEN, CDR2 SYDVKM. The CDR3: CASSLSASGGYNEQFF. The CDR3 DNA sequence: TGTGCCAGCAGTTTATCGGCTAGCGGGGGCTACAATGAGCAGTTCTTC.

The chain employs TRBV19 and TRBJ2-6; a possible D gene is TRBD1 (7 bases). There are 15 residues in the CDR3. Between the trimmed V and J ends, which lost 4 bases and 4 bases, there was a span of 11 bases. The germline CDR1 and CDR2 sequences are LNHDA and SQIVND (reference sequence). This CDR3 is CASSTQGGGANVLTF. CDR3 bases: TGTGCCAGTAGTACCCAGGGGGGAGGGGCCAACGTCCTGACTTTC.

This clone was counted a few times. The V call is TRBV6-5, the J call TRBJ1-4, with 8 bases that match TRBD1. From germline, CDR1 is MNHEY and CDR2 SVGAGI. The junction had 9 bases not matched to a gene; V was cut back by 5 bases and J by 7 bases. This CDR3 contains 15 residues. CDR3 loop: CASSAAQGGGEKLFF. In DNA, the CDR3 is TGTGCCAGCAGTGCTGCACAGGGGGGAGGTGAAAAACTGTTTTTT.

The chain combines TRBV29-1 with TRBJ1-5; D gene unclear. This CDR3 is 13 amino acids long. V gave up 4 bases and J gave up 4 bases, with 11 bases separating them. Germline V CDR1 and CDR2: SQVTM, ANQGSEA. CDR3 in DNA: TGCAGCGTTGCCCGGACGGGGAATCAGCCCCAGCATTTT. Its translation: CSVARTGNQPQHF.

The chain is built from TRBV10-3 and TRBJ2-3; TRBD2 matches at 12 bases. Per germline, CDR1 ENHRY and CDR2 SYGVKD. This CDR3 spans 17 amino acids. Trimming took 6 bases from V and 2 from J; bases not matched to a gene: 9. CDR3 region: CAIRTHGLAGFTDTQYF. CDR3 in DNA: TGTGCCATCAGGACTCATGGACTAGCGGGATTCACAGATACGCAGTATTTT.

The chain couples TRBV11-2 to TRBJ1-5, with D perhaps matching TRBD1 (6 bases). The germline V and J ends were trimmed by 1 base and 5 bases, with 6 bases remaining between them. Per germline, CDR1 SGHAT and CDR2 FQNNGV. This CDR3 contains 13 residues. The CDR3: CASSLAGDQPQHF. The CDR3 DNA is TGTGCCAGCAGCTTAGCAGGGGATCAGCCCCAGCATTTT.

The chain joins TRBV28 to TRBJ1-4, with 7 bases identical to TRBD1. Trimming took 2 bases from V and 8 from J; bases not matched to a gene: 8. Germline V CDR1 and CDR2: MDHEN, SYDVKM. The length of the CDR3 is 15 residues. The CDR3 DNA follows: TGTGCCAGCAGTTTAATGCCAGGGGGAAGGGAAAAACTGTTTTTT. It codes for CASSLMPGGREKLFF.

This chain's CDR3 is CASSDRTSGRNIQYF. The CDR3 DNA is TGTGCCAGCAGTGATCGGACTAGCGGGAGAAACATTCAGTACTTC. The chain combines TRBV6-1 with TRBJ2-4; 13 bases are shared with TRBD2. This CDR3 has 15 residues. CDR1 MNHNS and CDR2 SASEGT come from the germline V gene. J lost 6 bases, V lost 3 bases, and 2 bases had no gene match.

The chain combines TRBV19 with TRBJ2-3; 8 bases are a match to TRBD2. This CDR3 comprises 15 residues. Trimming removed 5 bases from V and 5 bases from J; junction bases left unmatched: 9. CDR1 and CDR2 (germline): LNHDA, SQIVND (reference sequence). CDR3 region: CASSPLSGRRDTQYF. For the CDR3, the DNA is TGTGCCAGTAGTCCCCTCAGCGGGAGAAGAGATACGCAGTATTTT.

This chain joins TRBV20-1 and TRBJ2-1, with no clear D. The CDR3 is made up of 10 amino acids. Germline CDR1 reads DFQATT; CDR2 reads SNEGSKA (reference sequence). The ends were cut back, 6 bases at V and 9 bases at J, with 9 bases in the middle. In DNA form, the CDR3 reads TGCAGTGCCCAGAGAGGTGAGCAGTTCTTC. This translates into CSAQRGEQFF.

The rearrangement uses TRBV18 and TRBJ2-1; TRBD2 agrees at 10 bases. From germline, CDR1 is KGHSH and CDR2 LQKENI. The CDR3 totals 16 residues. After removal of 2 bases from V and 8 bases from J, the junction contained 9 bases not matched to a gene. The CDR3 coding sequence is TGTGCCAGCTCACCATCACTAGCGGGACTAGGAGATGAGCAGTTCTTC. This translates into CASSPSLAGLGDEQFF.

This chain uses TRBV2 with TRBJ1-1; TRBD1 matches 9 bases. The CDR3 contains 14 residues. Germline CDR1 SNHLY, CDR2 FYNNEI. Unmatched junction bases numbered 7, after V lost 7 bases and J lost 4 bases. The DNA of the CDR3 is TGTGCCAGCAACTTCGACAGGGGGATCACTGAAGCTTTCTTT. This encodes CASNFDRGITEAFF.

The rearrangement joins TRBV21-1 to TRBJ2-6; the table assigns TRBD1, which was not confirmed against the DNA. TRBV21-1 is designated a pseudogene. The CDR3 spans 19 residues. The CDR3 DNA reads as TGTGCCAGCAGCCCTGGCCCCAGGCTTATATCCTCCGGGGCCAACGTCCTGACTTTC. Protein sequence: CASSPGPRLISSGANVLTF.

This rearrangement joins TRBV6-6 to TRBJ2-5, with 8 bases that match TRBD2. CDR3 length: 14 amino acids. The germline gives CDR1 MNHNY, CDR2 SVGAGI (reference sequence). Trimming cost V 7 bases and J 7 bases; bases outside gene matches: 11. As DNA, the CDR3 is TGTGCCAGCATTCCCTCGGGGGGGACCCGGACCCAGTACTTC. Amino acid sequence: CASIPSGGTRTQYF.

CDR3 amino acids: CASRERGFDTDTQYF. The CDR3 DNA reads TGTGCCAGCAGGGAAAGGGGGTTCGACACAGATACGCAGTATTTT. The gene calls are TRBV5-6 and TRBJ2-3; D might be TRBD1 (6 bases). V dropped 5 bases and J dropped 2 bases, with 15 bases sitting between them. Germline CDR1 is SGHDT and CDR2 is YYEEEE. CDR3 length: 15 amino acids.

The V call is TRBV5-1, the J call TRBJ2-7; TRBD2 matches at 10 bases. V was pared by 3 bases and J by 0 bases, with 12 bases of the junction left unmatched. Germline loops: CDR1 SGHRS, CDR2 YFSETQ. The CDR3 has 18 residues. In DNA form, the CDR3 reads TGCGCCAGCAGCTGGCCGGCTAGCGGGAGCCATAGCTCCTACGAGCAGTACTTC. Translating gives CASSWPASGSHSSYEQYF. The variable domain in full, with the rest retrieved from reference TRBV5-1 and TRBJ2-7, is KAGVTQTPRYLIKTRGQQVTLSCSPISGHRSVSWYQQTPGQGLQFLFEYFSETQRNKGNFPGRFSGRQFSNSRSEMNVSTLELGDSALYLCASSWPASGSHSSYEQYFGPGTRLTVT.

The chain recombines TRBV18 with TRBJ2-5, with 7 bases lining up with TRBD1. J was trimmed by 3 bases and V by 5 bases; bases with no gene match: 3. This CDR3 region has 13 residues. Germline V CDR1 and CDR2: KGHSH, LQKENI. CDR3 sequence (DNA): TGTGCCAGCTCAGGGGACAGAAAAGAGACCCAGTACTTC. Amino acids: CASSGDRKETQYF.

The rearrangement links TRBV10-3 to TRBJ2-2, with 12 positions matching TRBD2. After removal of 5 bases from V and 6 bases from J, the junction contained 10 bases not matched to a gene. The CDR3 loop spans 17 amino acids. CDR1 is ENHRY and CDR2 is SYGVKD in the germline V gene. This CDR3 is CAISPTSGSIWAGELFF. The CDR3 nucleotides read TGTGCCATCAGTCCGACTAGCGGGAGTATCTGGGCCGGGGAGCTGTTTTTT.

The genes are TRBV7-3 and TRBJ2-5; D uncertain. V was clipped by 3 bases and J by 5 bases, with 10 bases between them. This CDR3 comprises 13 residues. The V gene's germline CDR1 is SGHTA and CDR2 FQGTGA. Here the CDR3 reads CASSFGLGETQYF. DNA of the CDR3: TGTGCCAGCAGCTTTGGCCTCGGGGAGACCCAGTACTTC. Filled out from reference TRBV7-3 and TRBJ2-5, the complete variable domain reads GAGVSQTPSNKVTEKGKYVELRCDPISGHTALYWYRQSLGQGPEFLIYFQGTGAADDSGLPNDRFFAVRPEGSVSTLKIQRTERGDSAVYLCASSFGLGETQYFGPGTRLLVL.

This sequence joins TRBV6-5 and TRBJ2-5; a possible D gene is TRBD2 (5 bases). The J call may be in error: the DNA end matches TRBJ2-7 better. There are 13 residues in the CDR3. From germline, CDR1 is MNHEY and CDR2 SVGAGI. The CDR3 bases are TGTGCCAGCAGTCGAGGGTATCGCTACGAGCAGTACTTC. The encoded protein is CASSRGYRYEQYF.

This chain connects TRBV5-1 to TRBJ2-5; 13 bases fit TRBD2. The CDR3 extends over 16 amino acids. With 0 bases clipped from V and 3 bases from J, the junction kept 2 bases outside the gene matches. Per germline, CDR1 SGHRS and CDR2 YFSETQ. The CDR3 sequence is CASSLGLAGGEETQYF. The CDR3 bases are TGCGCCAGCAGCTTGGGACTAGCGGGAGGCGAAGAGACCCAGTACTTC.

This chain links TRBV11-2 with TRBJ2-7, with D maybe TRBD1 (5 bases). Germline values: CDR1 SGHAT, CDR2 FQNNGV. This CDR3 is built from 15 residues. Trimming shortened V by 6 bases and J by 3 bases, and 18 bases separated the two germline ends. CDR3 coding DNA: TGTGCCAGCAGGCAAGTCCAGGGTAGGAGCTACGAGCAGTACTTC. This translates into CASRQVQGRSYEQYF.